The clone carrying this T cell receptor beta chain has just a few counts. Antigen unknown. This sample was included in a study of TIL therapy for anti-PD-1-resistant metastatic lung cancer. In the study overall: Most patients had lung adenocarcinoma; a few tumors were EGFR-mutant, two ALK-rearranged; half smoked currently or formerly. Study-level points and caveats: TIL clonotype persistence in blood showed no apparent association with response.

The CDR3 extends over 14 amino acids. Germline lookup yields CDR1 MGHRA and CDR2 YSYEKL. V lost 1 base and J lost 2, with 7 bases in between. Time point noted: pre-treatment sample, taken before nivolumab and TIL therapy. Stage 4 NSCLC adults joined between late 2017 and 2020. Sequencing used immunoSEQ v3. Libraries were prepared by immunoSEQ multiplex PCR; TCRdb keeps only in-frame clonotypes and omits some of them. The repertoire has 15,000 to 20,000 clones, 83% of them found once; the top ten carry about 2.2%. The TCR sequence derives from a person aged 25-85 years with non-small cell lung cancer. The chain combines TRBV4-1 with TRBJ2-3, with D hard to call. The sample was blood, taken at baseline. CDR3 sequence (DNA): TGCGCCAGCAGCCAAGGCCAGTACACAGATACGCAGTATTTT. Translation gives CASSQGQYTDTQYF.